These 30 T cell receptor beta chains share one sample of origin, sequenced in a study of CD8+ T cells in alopecia areata. Regarding treatment: oral pan-JAK inhibitor, 5-10 mg twice daily. Extraction of RNA preceded its reverse transcription into cDNA, which served as the sequencing template. The data were produced by immunoSEQ multiplex PCR, yet TCRdb's version contains in-frame clones alone and is incomplete. The sample carries around 140,000 clones, nearly 55% recorded once. The specimen comprised CD8+ T cells sorted from blood, sampled at week 4, from a patient treated with tofacitinib. The receptor set was obtained from a human donor with alopecia areata.

This chain connects TRBV29-1 to TRBJ2-2; D remains unclear. V was clipped by 6 bases and J by 2 bases, with 16 bases between them. Germline values: CDR1 SQVTM, CDR2 ANQGSEA. The CDR3 has 15 residues. The CDR3 protein is CSVRRQVDNTGELFF. CDR3 in DNA: TGCAGCGTCCGTCGGCAAGTGGATAACACCGGGGAGCTGTTTTTT.

V usage is TRBV13 and J usage is TRBJ2-7; possibly TRBD1 or TRBD2 for D (5 bases each). Looked up from germline, CDR1 is PRHDT and CDR2 is FYEKMQ (reference sequence). Trimming left V 5 bases short and J 7 bases short, with 15 bases between. CDR3 length: 13 residues. CDR3 protein: CASSPEGRREQYF. The CDR3 nucleotides are TGTGCCAGCAGCCCCGAGGGGCGTCGGGAGCAGTACTTC.

The chain is built from TRBV7-6 and TRBJ1-1, with D possibly TRBD1 on 6 matching bases. CDR1 SGHVS and CDR2 FNYEAQ come from the germline V gene. CDR3 length equals 14 residues. Trimming left V 4 bases short and J 6 bases short, with 15 bases between. The CDR3 coding sequence is TGTGCCAGCAGCTCAGGGGTCAGAGGCTCTGAAGCTTTCTTT. Translated, it gives CASSSGVRGSEAFF.

This chain connects TRBV2 to TRBJ2-5; 7 nucleotides align to TRBD1. The CDR3 sequence is 14 residues long. V was clipped by 6 bases and J by 1 base; unmatched bases: 5. CDR1 is SNHLY, CDR2 FYNNEI, per germline. The CDR3 is CASRTTGTQETQYF. The CDR3 nucleotides read TGTGCCAGCAGGACGACAGGGACCCAAGAGACCCAGTACTTC.

The chain has TRBV7-9 and TRBJ2-1; D unclear. This CDR3 spans 13 amino acids. Germline CDR1 is SEHNR and CDR2 is FQNEAQ (reference sequence). Trimming took 0 bases from V and 9 from J, leaving 9 bases between them. Written as DNA, the CDR3 is TGTGCCAGCAGCTTAGCACTGCTGGCTGAGCAGTTCTTC. Protein product: CASSLALLAEQFF.

V and J are TRBV2 and TRBJ2-7; possibly TRBD1 for D (6 bases). CDR3 length: 15 residues. Trimming shortened V by 1 base and J by 1 base, and 11 bases separated the two germline ends. The V gene's germline CDR1 is SNHLY and CDR2 FYNNEI. The chain's CDR3 is CASSEGQALSYEQYF. CDR3 nucleotides: TGTGCCAGCAGTGAAGGACAGGCCCTGTCCTACGAGCAGTACTTC.

This sequence joins TRBV7-9 and TRBJ2-7; 7 positions agree with TRBD1. After removal of 6 bases from V and 2 bases from J, the junction contained 7 bases not matched to a gene. Looked up from germline, CDR1 is SEHNR and CDR2 is FQNEAQ (reference sequence). The CDR3 spans 14 residues. DNA for the CDR3: TGTGCCAGCAGGACCGGGACAGACCCCTACGAGCAGTACTTC. Protein: CASRTGTDPYEQYF.

The chain employs TRBV29-1 and TRBJ1-2, with no clear D. Germline CDR1 is SQVTM and CDR2 is ANQGSEA. The ends were cut back, 3 bases at V and 1 base at J, with 9 bases in the middle. CDR3 length: 13 amino acids. For the CDR3, the DNA is TGCAGCGTTGATGGCAGTAATAACTATGGCTACACCTTC. Its protein product is CSVDGSNNYGYTF.

The CDR3 DNA sequence: TGCAGCGTTGAAGATCCCGGCTCTGGAAACACCATATATTTT. This encodes CSVEDPGSGNTIYF. V usage is TRBV29-1 and J usage is TRBJ1-3; D is unclear. This CDR3 has 14 amino acids. V lost 0 bases, J lost 0 bases, and 6 bases lay in between. CDR1 SQVTM and CDR2 ANQGSEA come from the germline V gene.

There are a few counts of this clone. CDR3 loop: CASSLVETRGNIYGYTF. CDR3 coding DNA: TGTGCCAGCAGCTTAGTGGAAACTCGGGGAAACATTTATGGCTACACCTTC. The chain employs TRBV13 and TRBJ1-2; D remains unclear. V was shortened by 1 base and J by 5 bases, with 20 bases between the two germline ends. Germline CDR1 is PRHDT and CDR2 is FYEKMQ (reference sequence). This CDR3 contains 17 residues.

This clone was recorded only once. This sequence joins TRBV12-5 and TRBJ1-2; 7 nucleotides align to TRBD1. Germline values: CDR1 LGHNT, CDR2 FRNRAP. The CDR3 contains 14 residues. Unmatched junction bases numbered 13, after V lost 7 bases and J lost 8 bases. The DNA of the CDR3 is TGTGCTAGTGCCTTGGGGCTAGGGGGCGAAGGCTACACCTTC. Protein: CASALGLGGEGYTF.

This chain uses TRBV6-5 with TRBJ2-7; D gene ambiguous. The CDR3 runs 11 residues. Germline lookup yields CDR1 MNHEY and CDR2 SVGAGI. Trimming stripped 4 bases from V and 12 bases from J, with 13 bases between. In DNA form, the CDR3 reads TGTGCCAGCAGTTCCGCCCGGTCCCTGTACTTC. Encoded protein: CASSSARSLYF.

This clone was found a few times. The chain combines TRBV5-1 with TRBJ2-4; TRBD1 matches 10 bases. Looked up from germline, CDR1 is SGHRS and CDR2 is YFSETQ. The V segment lost 3 bases and the J segment 9 bases; nucleotides outside the gene matches: 6. The CDR3 runs to 14 residues. CDR3 protein: CASSSRQGAAIQYF. DNA of the CDR3: TGCGCCAGCAGCTCCCGACAGGGGGCGGCCATTCAGTACTTC.

The V and J genes are TRBV5-1 and TRBJ2-1, with a weak D call TRBD2 (7 bases). CDR1 and CDR2 (germline): SGHRS, YFSETQ. Trimming stripped 0 bases from V and 7 bases from J, with 14 bases between. The length of the CDR3 is 15 residues. DNA for the CDR3: TGCGCCAGCAGCTTGGTGGCGGGGGCGGAGAATGAGCAGTTCTTC. Its translation is CASSLVAGAENEQFF.

The CDR3 here is CASRHGPWEQYF. CDR3 nucleotide sequence: TGTGCCAGCAGACATGGGCCTTGGGAGCAGTACTTC. J is TRBJ2-7 and V is TRBV27, with D unclear. V lost 6 bases and J lost 7, with 13 bases in between. The CDR3 covers 12 residues. CDR1 and CDR2 (germline): MNHEY, SMNVEV (reference sequence).

This clone was seen a handful of times. This chain uses TRBV7-2 with TRBJ1-6; weak D call: TRBD1 (5 bases). The CDR3 runs to 16 residues. CDR1 and CDR2 (germline): SGHTA, FQGNSA. Between the trimmed V and J ends, which lost 0 bases and 7 bases, there was a span of 13 bases. CDR3 in DNA: TGTGCCAGCAGCTTAGCGCAGGGTAGTCTGAATTCACCCCTCCACTTT. Its protein is CASSLAQGSLNSPLHF.

The CDR3 nucleotides are TGTGCCTGGAGTGTACAATCGGCAGCGGGGATAGAGACCCAGTACTTC. Amino acid sequence: CAWSVQSAAGIETQYF. This chain connects TRBV30 to TRBJ2-5; 7 bases are a match to TRBD2. There are 16 residues in the CDR3. J was trimmed by 4 bases and V by 0 bases; bases with no gene match: 11. Germline CDR1 and CDR2: GTSNPN and SVGIG (reference sequence).

The genes are TRBV27 and TRBJ2-3, with D tentatively TRBD2 (6 bases). Germline values: CDR1 MNHEY, CDR2 SMNVEV (reference sequence). This CDR3 contains 13 residues. V was pared by 1 base and J by 4 bases, with 6 bases between. CDR3 nucleotides: TGTGCCAGCAGTTTATGGGGGGCAGATACGCAGTATTTT. It encodes CASSLWGADTQYF.

V gene TRBV27 combines with J gene TRBJ2-3; TRBD1 or TRBD2 may be the D gene (5 bases each). The CDR3 is made up of 14 amino acids. Per germline, CDR1 MNHEY and CDR2 SMNVEV (reference sequence). Trimming shortened V by 5 bases and J by 2 bases, and 11 bases separated the two germline ends. The DNA of the CDR3 is TGTGCCAGCAGTCCTTGGGACCTCACAGATACGCAGTATTTT. It encodes CASSPWDLTDTQYF.

This clone was found a few times. V gene TRBV5-1 combines with J gene TRBJ2-3; TRBD2 matches 8 bases. CDR1 is SGHRS and CDR2 is YFSETQ in the germline V gene. The CDR3 runs 16 residues. Trimming took 0 bases from V and 2 from J; bases not matched to a gene: 5. CDR3 in DNA: TGCGCCAGCAGCTTGGCTGCGGGGGGAAACACAGATACGCAGTATTTT. This encodes CASSLAAGGNTDTQYF.

This clone came up once. The genes are TRBV25-1 and TRBJ1-2, with 8 nucleotides matching TRBD1. Germline CDR1 is MGHDK and CDR2 is SYGVNS. The CDR3 extends over 13 amino acids. Trimming removed 3 bases from V and 8 bases from J; junction bases left unmatched: 5. CDR3 loop: CASSDLTGVGYTF. The CDR3 nucleotides read TGTGCCAGCAGTGATTTGACAGGGGTCGGCTACACCTTC.

J is TRBJ2-7 and V is TRBV14; D uncertain. The CDR3 totals 13 residues. V was clipped by 6 bases and J by 3 bases, with 12 bases between them. Germline V lookup: CDR1 SGHDN, CDR2 FVKESK. The chain's CDR3 is CASRGTANYEQYF. CDR3 DNA: TGTGCCAGCAGGGGTACAGCCAACTACGAGCAGTACTTC.

The V and J genes are TRBV4-1 and TRBJ2-7; D is possibly TRBD2 (6 bases). The V and J ends lost 0 bases and 6 bases respectively, with 18 bases between them. Germline lookup yields CDR1 MGHRA and CDR2 YSYEKL. CDR3 size: 16 residues. CDR3 sequence reads: CASSQEVSATSIEQYF. Here the CDR3 DNA reads TGCGCCAGCAGCCAAGAAGTCTCGGCCACTAGCATCGAGCAGTACTTC.

This clone was counted a few times. This chain joins TRBV9 and TRBJ1-2; 7 bases agree with TRBD1. The V and J ends lost 1 base and 8 bases, in that order; junction bases with no gene match: 5. The CDR3 covers 13 residues. Looked up from germline, CDR1 is SGDLS and CDR2 is YYNGEE. CDR3 loop: CASSVYTGDGYTF. For the CDR3, the DNA is TGTGCCAGCAGCGTATATACAGGGGACGGCTACACCTTC.

In its sample, this clone was seen many times. The chain couples TRBV18 to TRBJ1-6; D gene ambiguous. The CDR3 has 16 residues. Germline assignment: CDR1 KGHSH and CDR2 LQKENI. V lost 1 base, J lost 3 bases, and 10 bases lay in between. This chain's CDR3 is CASSPQVSDYNSPLHF. The CDR3 nucleotides are TGTGCCAGCTCACCACAGGTGTCTGACTATAATTCACCCCTCCACTTT. The whole variable domain, filled in from reference TRBV18 and TRBJ1-6, reads NAGVMQNPRHLVRRRGQEARLRCSPMKGHSHVYWYRQLPEEGLKFMVYLQKENIIDESGMPKERFSAEFPKEGPSILRIQQVVRGDSAAYFCASSPQVSDYNSPLHFGNGTRLTVT.

This rearrangement joins TRBV7-9 to TRBJ2-7; D is possibly TRBD1 or TRBD2 (6 bases each). The CDR3 has 12 residues. Germline V lookup: CDR1 SEHNR, CDR2 FQNEAQ (reference sequence). V lost 8 bases and J lost 2, with 10 bases in between. The DNA of the CDR3 is TGTGCCAGCTCCGGGGGCACCTACGAGCAGTACTTC. Amino acids: CASSGGTYEQYF.

This clone was detected a few times. The rearrangement joins TRBV28 to TRBJ2-5; 7 positions match TRBD1. The CDR3 runs to 15 residues. The germline gives CDR1 MDHEN, CDR2 SYDVKM. Unmatched junction bases numbered 9, after V lost 5 bases and J lost 3 bases. The CDR3 region is CASSLYTGVKETQYF. The CDR3 DNA follows: TGTGCCAGCAGTCTGTATACAGGGGTGAAAGAGACCCAGTACTTC.

The J gene is TRBJ2-2, the V gene TRBV25-1; D is unclear. This CDR3 is built from 13 residues. In germline, CDR1 is MGHDK, CDR2 SYGVNS. V was shortened by 4 bases and J by 6 bases, with 9 bases between the two germline ends. CDR3 in amino acids: CASSVARAGELFF. In DNA form, the CDR3 reads TGTGCCAGCAGTGTAGCCCGAGCCGGGGAGCTGTTTTTT.

The J gene is TRBJ2-3, the V gene TRBV6-5; 8 nucleotides line up with TRBD1. Germline V gene lookup returns CDR1 MNHEY and CDR2 SVGAGI. V was pared by 8 bases and J by 5 bases, with 9 bases of the junction left unmatched. CDR3 length: 14 residues. DNA of the CDR3: TGTGCCAGCGGTCCAGGGGGCGAGGGAGATACGCAGTATTTT. Translated, it gives CASGPGGEGDTQYF.

The chain joins TRBV6-6 to TRBJ2-7; 9 nucleotides match TRBD2. This CDR3 spans 15 amino acids. The J segment lost 1 base and the V segment lost 6 bases, leaving 7 bases of the junction unmatched. Germline loops: CDR1 MNHNY, CDR2 SVGAGI (reference sequence). CDR3 amino acids: CASSFSGGSSYEQYF. DNA of the CDR3: TGTGCCAGCAGCTTTAGCGGGGGATCGTCCTACGAGCAGTACTTC.